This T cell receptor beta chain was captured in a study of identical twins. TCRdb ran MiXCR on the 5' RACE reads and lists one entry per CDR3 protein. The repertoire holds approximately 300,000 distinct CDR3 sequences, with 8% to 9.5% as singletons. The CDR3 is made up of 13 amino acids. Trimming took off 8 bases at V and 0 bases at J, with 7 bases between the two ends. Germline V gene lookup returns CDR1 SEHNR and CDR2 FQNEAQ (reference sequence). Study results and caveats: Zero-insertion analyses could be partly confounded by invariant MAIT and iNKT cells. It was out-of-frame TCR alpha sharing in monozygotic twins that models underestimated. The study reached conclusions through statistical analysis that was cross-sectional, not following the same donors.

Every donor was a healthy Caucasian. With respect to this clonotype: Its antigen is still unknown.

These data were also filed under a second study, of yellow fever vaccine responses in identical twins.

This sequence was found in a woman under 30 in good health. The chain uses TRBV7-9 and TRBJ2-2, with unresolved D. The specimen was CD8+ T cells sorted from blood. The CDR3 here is CASYLANTGELFF. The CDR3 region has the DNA TGTGCCAGCTACTTGGCGAACACCGGGGAGCTGTTTTTT.